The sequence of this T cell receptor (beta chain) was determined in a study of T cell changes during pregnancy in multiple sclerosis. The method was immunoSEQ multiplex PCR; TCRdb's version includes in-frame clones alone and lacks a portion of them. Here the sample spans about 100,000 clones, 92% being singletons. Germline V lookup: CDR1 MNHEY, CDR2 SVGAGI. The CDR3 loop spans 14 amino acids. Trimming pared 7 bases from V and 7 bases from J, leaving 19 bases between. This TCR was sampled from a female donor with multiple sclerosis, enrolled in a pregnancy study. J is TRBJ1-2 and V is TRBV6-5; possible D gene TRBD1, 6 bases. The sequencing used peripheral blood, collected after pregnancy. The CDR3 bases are TGTGCCAGCACTCCACAGGGTTCGTTTCGTGGCTACACCTTC. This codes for CASTPQGSFRGYTF.